This is a list of T cell receptor beta chains from one sample in a study of molecular identifiers for immune sequencing clone quantification. TCRdb re-derived calls from the PCR reads in MiXCR, one entry per CDR3 protein. This table holds 53,000 or so distinct CDR3 sequences, about a third found once. Material: naive CD8+ T cells from blood, with Jurkat cell RNA spiked in. The receptors derive from a human donor in good health. Some libraries in this study had Jurkat cell RNA spiked in. CDR3s include the opening cysteine and the closing phenylalanine or tryptophan. The D gene is left open where the match is weak. Only some rows state a clone size, as once, few, many or a class for expanded clones.

j_call | d_call | clone_size | v_call | cdr3_length | cdr3_aa | cdr3_nt
TRBJ2-1 | NA | NA | TRBV5-1 | 14 | CASSMEGRLNEQFF | TGCGCCAGCAGCATGGAGGGGCGGTTGAATGAGCAGTTCTTC
TRBJ2-5 | TRBD2 | many | TRBV27 | 17 | CASSPRTSGIVVETQYF | TGTGCCAGCAGTCCCCGGACTAGCGGGATAGTTGTAGAGACCCAGTACTTC
TRBJ2-3 | NA | NA | TRBV11-2 | 16 | CASKEGYLSGTDTQYF | TGTGCCAGCAAGGAAGGGTACCTCTCTGGCACAGATACGCAGTATTTT
TRBJ1-5 | NA | many | TRBV7-2 | 15 | CASRTLGVSNQPQHF | TGTGCCAGCAGGACCCTCGGGGTTAGCAATCAGCCCCAGCATTTT
TRBJ2-7 | TRBD2 | NA | TRBV27 | 16 | CASSILSSGGPGEQSF | TGTGCCAGCAGTATATTGTCTAGCGGGGGGCCCGGCGAGCAGTCCTTC
TRBJ1-1 | NA | NA | TRBV29-1 | 13 | CSVGGSFGSEAFF | TGCAGCGTAGGGGGATCCTTTGGCTCTGAAGCTTTCTTT
TRBJ2-3 | NA | many | TRBV2 | 14 | CASSPELSADTQYF | TGTGCCAGCAGTCCCGAGTTGTCGGCAGATACGCAGTATTTT
TRBJ2-3 | NA | few | TRBV14 | 15 | CASSQGDTSTDTQYF | TGTGCCAGCAGCCAAGGGGACACTAGCACAGATACGCAGTATTTT
TRBJ1-1 | NA | NA | TRBV12-3/TRBV12-4 | 13 | CASSLQGITEAFF | TGTGCCAGCAGTTTGCAAGGGATCACTGAAGCTTTCTTT
TRBJ2-2 | TRBD1 | NA | TRBV28 | 16 | CASTHRDRRYTGELIF | TGTGCCAGCACCCACCGGGACAGGCGATACACCGGGGAGCTGATTTTT
TRBJ2-7 | NA | many | TRBV28 | 15 | CASSFRGTRSYEQYF | TGTGCCAGCAGCTTTCGGGGCACCCGCTCCTACGAGCAGTACTTC
TRBJ2-3 | NA | many | TRBV12-3/TRBV12-4 | 14 | CASSYGRGTDTQYF | TGTGCCAGCAGTTACGGACGGGGCACAGATACGCAGTATTTT
TRBJ2-5 | NA | NA | TRBV9 | 15 | CASNLLDSPQETQYF | TGTGCCAGCAACCTGCTAGACAGCCCCCAAGAGACCCAGTACTTC
TRBJ2-5 | NA | NA | TRBV4-2 | 16 | CASSQVEGGGRETQYF | TGTGCCAGCAGCCAAGTGGAAGGAGGGGGTAGAGAGACCCAGTACTTC
TRBJ2-7 | NA | many | TRBV6-6 | 12 | CASSPKMGDPYF | TGTGCCAGCAGCCCTAAGATGGGGGATCCGTACTTC
TRBJ2-4 | NA | NA | TRBV28 | 15 | CASSVEVPPPGIQYF | TGTGCCAGCAGTGTAGAGGTGCCGCCTCCGGGCATTCAGTACTTC
TRBJ2-7 | NA | few | TRBV6-2/TRBV6-3 | 12 | CASMGRPHEQYF | TGTGCCAGCATGGGCAGGCCGCACGAGCAGTACTTC
TRBJ2-5 | NA | NA | TRBV20-1 | 13 | CSATGGPLETQYF | TGCAGTGCTACTGGCGGCCCCCTAGAGACCCAGTACTTC
TRBJ2-5 | TRBD2 | few | TRBV7-9 | 16 | CASSFPRGLAEETQYF | TGTGCCAGCAGCTTCCCCAGGGGACTAGCGGAAGAGACCCAGTACTTC
TRBJ1-4 | NA | NA | TRBV7-9 | 15 | CASSLLGEHDEKLFF | TGTGCCAGCAGCTTGCTAGGGGAACATGATGAAAAACTGTTTTTT
TRBJ1-5 | NA | NA | TRBV21-1 | 16 | CASSKVVGIGNQPQHF | NA
TRBJ2-6 | NA | NA | TRBV6-5 | 17 | CASSRRRAQSGAIVLTF | TGTGCCAGCAGTCGACGGCGGGCACAATCTGGGGCCATCGTCCTGACTTTC
TRBJ2-3 | NA | NA | TRBV4-3 | 13 | CASSQDSVETQYF | TGCGCCAGCAGCCAAGACTCAGTGGAGACGCAGTATTTT
TRBJ2-3 | NA | NA | TRBV4-3 | 14 | CASSPQVGTDTQYF | TGCGCCAGCAGCCCCCAAGTTGGCACAGATACGCAGTATTTT
TRBJ2-7 | TRBD2 | many | TRBV28 | 16 | CASSSRDYQWSYEQYF | TGTGCCAGCAGTAGCCGGGACTACCAATGGTCCTACGAGCAGTACTTC
TRBJ2-7 | TRBD2 | few | TRBV11-2 | 16 | CASSLMGLAGSYEQYF | TGTGCCAGCAGCTTAATGGGACTAGCTGGCTCCTACGAGCAGTACTTC
TRBJ1-1 | NA | few | TRBV9 | 11 | CASRDHTEAFF | TGTGCCAGCAGAGATCACACTGAAGCTTTCTTT
TRBJ2-1 | NA | NA | TRBV14 | 14 | CASSVVGQNNEQFF | TGTGCCAGCAGCGTAGTTGGTCAAAACAATGAGCAGTTCTTC
TRBJ1-2 | NA | few | TRBV28 | 16 | CASSYHRDKTNYGYTF | TGTGCCAGCAGTTATCACCGGGACAAGACTAACTATGGCTACACCTTC
TRBJ2-5 | NA | medium-sized | TRBV6-2/TRBV6-3 | 14 | CASSYQAEQETQYF | TGTGCCAGCAGTTACCAGGCAGAACAAGAGACCCAGTACTTC
TRBJ2-2 | TRBD1 | few | TRBV12-3/TRBV12-4 | 15 | CASRDRVGNTGELFF | TGTGCCAGCAGAGACAGGGTGGGGAACACCGGGGAGCTGTTTTTT
TRBJ2-3 | NA | NA | TRBV27 | 13 | CASRDGGTDTQYF | TGTGCCAGTCGGGACGGGGGCACAGATACGCAGTATTTT
TRBJ2-5 | NA | few | TRBV2 | 15 | CASSESRELQETQYF | TGTGCCAGCAGTGAGTCGCGGGAACTTCAAGAGACCCAGTACTTC
TRBJ2-7 | NA | few | TRBV6-5 | 14 | CAGSYGHTTYEQYF | TGTGCCGGCAGTTACGGACACACAACCTACGAGCAGTACTTC
TRBJ2-2 | NA | few | TRBV2 | 12 | CARSAGTGELFF | TGTGCCAGAAGTGCCGGGACCGGGGAGCTGTTTTTT
TRBJ2-7 | NA | many | TRBV5-4 | 14 | CASSPRDGTYEQYF | TGTGCCAGCAGCCCCCGGGACGGTACCTACGAGCAGTACTTC
TRBJ2-7 | TRBD1 | many | TRBV19 | 16 | CASSTRQGLTSYEQYF | TGTGCCAGTAGTACGAGACAGGGTCTCACCTCCTACGAGCAGTACTTC
TRBJ2-2 | TRBD2 | few | TRBV20-1 | 14 | CSAPGLAFTGELFF | TGCAGTGCTCCGGGACTAGCGTTCACCGGGGAGCTGTTTTTT
TRBJ1-2 | TRBD1 | NA | TRBV6-2/TRBV6-3 | 13 | CASNDRGGDGYTF | TGTGCCAGCAACGACAGGGGAGGGGACGGCTACACCTTC
TRBJ2-3 | TRBD2 | few | TRBV20-1 | 17 | CSARDFPLAGSTDTQYF | TGCAGTGCTAGAGATTTCCCCCTAGCGGGTAGCACAGATACGCAGTATTTT
TRBJ2-3 | TRBD2 | medium-sized | TRBV12-3/TRBV12-4 | 12 | CASTSGSDTQYF | TGTGCCAGCACTAGCGGGTCAGATACGCAGTATTTT
TRBJ1-1 | TRBD1 | many | TRBV27 | 16 | CASSPFLTGENTEAFF | TGTGCCAGCAGTCCCTTCTTAACAGGGGAAAACACTGAAGCTTTCTTT